The rows below give T cell receptor beta chains drawn from one sample of a study of cytomegalovirus exposure and HLA in healthy donors. Using immunoSEQ multiplex PCR, the repertoire was profiled, and TCRdb retains in-frame clones only, with some absent. Of approximately 110,000 clones in the sample, 76% were seen once. Sequences were obtained from PBMCs. These receptors were collected from a woman in her forties or fifties in good health and CMV-seropositive. CDR3s include the opening cysteine and the closing phenylalanine or tryptophan. Fields, in order: D gene, J gene, clone size, V gene, CDR3 DNA, CDR3 protein. A D gene is named only where the DNA matches it firmly. A row's size may be missing; if present it is once, few, many or a size class.

>TRBD2|TRBJ2-5|.|TRBV15
TGTGCCACCGCGGGGGGAACGTACCAAGAGACCCAGTACTTC
CATAGGTYQETQYF
>TRBD1|TRBJ1-6|.|TRBV18
TGTGCCAGCTCGCCCGGGACAGGGTGGCATTCACCCCTCCACTTT
CASSPGTGWHSPLHF
>.|TRBJ2-3|few|TRBV5-4
TGTGCCAGCAGCCCCACATCCACGGGGGGCGGCGATACGCAGTATTTT
CASSPTSTGGGDTQYF
>.|TRBJ1-1|once|TRBV7-9
TGTGCCAGCAGCTTAAGACAAGGCGCGGGTGGGGACACTGAAGCTTTCTTT
CASSLRQGAGGDTEAFF
>TRBD1|TRBJ1-1|.|TRBV7-2
TGTGCCAGCAGCTTACTTCAGGGGGGCACTGAAGCTTTCTTT
CASSLLQGGTEAFF
>TRBD2|TRBJ2-5|.|TRBV7-6
TGTGCCAGCAGCCCGATATATGGACTAGCGGGGGTGGAGACCCAGTACTTC
CASSPIYGLAGVETQYF
>.|TRBJ1-2|few|TRBV19
TGTGCCAGTACCAGTCCCGGAATGCTCCTAGCCCCCTATGGCTACACCTTC
CASTSPGMLLAPYGYTF
>.|TRBJ2-5|.|TRBV7-6
TGTGCCAGCAGCTTAGCGTACCCTTCAGGTCAAGAGACCCAGTACTTC
CASSLAYPSGQETQYF
>TRBD2|TRBJ2-1|.|TRBV7-9
TGTGCCAGCAGCTTCGGACTAGCCCTATACAATGAGCAGTTCTTC
CASSFGLALYNEQFF
>TRBD2|TRBJ2-3|.|TRBV9
TGTGCCAGCAGCGCGAGGCGGGGGGGGCCAACAGATACGCAGTATTTT
CASSARRGGPTDTQYF
>TRBD1|TRBJ1-2|.|TRBV19
TGTGCCAGTACCAACGGCCAGGACAGGGTTTTCTATGGCTACACCTTC
CASTNGQDRVFYGYTF
>TRBD1|TRBJ1-3|.|TRBV19
TGTGCCAGTAGCCTCCAGGGGGCCGCTGGAAACACCATATATTTT
CASSLQGAAGNTIYF
>.|TRBJ2-3|once|TRBV2
TGTGCCAGCAGTTTGACAGGTTTAGATACGCAGTATTTT
CASSLTGLDTQYF
>TRBD1|TRBJ1-1|.|TRBV27
TGTGCCAGTGACAGGGGAAAGAACACTGAAGCTTTCTTT
CASDRGKNTEAFF
>TRBD2|TRBJ2-7|.|TRBV6-1
TGTGCCAGCCGGGACTACTTCTACGAGCAGTACTTC
CASRDYFYEQYF
>TRBD2|TRBJ2-1|.|TRBV6-4
TGTGCCAGCAGTGTTCGGAGCGGGACTTACAATGAGCAGTTCTTC
CASSVRSGTYNEQFF
>TRBD1|TRBJ1-1|.|TRBV30
TGTGCCTGGAGTGTAGCGGACAGGGGGGGAAACACTGAAGCTTTCTTT
CAWSVADRGGNTEAFF
>.|TRBJ2-7|.|TRBV9
TGTGCCAGCAGCCCCTCGGGTAGCGGCTACGAGCAGTACTTC
CASSPSGSGYEQYF
>.|TRBJ2-7|.|TRBV29-1
TGCAGCGTATCAGGGTTGAGGGAGCAGTACTTC
CSVSGLREQYF
>.|TRBJ1-1|.|TRBV5-6
TGTGCCAGCAGCTTGTCCCCCCAGAACACTGAAGCTTTCTTT
CASSLSPQNTEAFF
>TRBD1|TRBJ2-2|.|TRBV7-7
TGTGCTTACAGGGGGCGGACCGGGGAGCTGTTTTTT
CAYRGRTGELFF
>.|TRBJ1-2|.|TRBV2
TGTGCCAGCAGTGAACAGGGCCGCGAGGGCTACACCTTC
CASSEQGREGYTF